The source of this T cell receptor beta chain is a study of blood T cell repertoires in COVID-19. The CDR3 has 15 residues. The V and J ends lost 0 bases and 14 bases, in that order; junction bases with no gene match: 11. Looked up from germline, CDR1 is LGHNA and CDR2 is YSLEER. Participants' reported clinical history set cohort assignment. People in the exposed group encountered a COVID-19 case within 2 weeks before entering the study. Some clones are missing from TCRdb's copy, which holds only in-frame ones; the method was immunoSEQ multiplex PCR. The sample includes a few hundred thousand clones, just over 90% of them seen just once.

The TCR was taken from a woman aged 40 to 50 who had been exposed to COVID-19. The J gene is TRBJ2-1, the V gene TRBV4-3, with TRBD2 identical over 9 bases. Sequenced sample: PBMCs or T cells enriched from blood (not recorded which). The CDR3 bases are TGCGCCAGCAGCCAAGAGAGCGGGAGGCCCTGGGGGGAGTTCTTC. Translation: CASSQESGRPWGEFF.